Shown below are 7 T cell receptor beta chains from a single sample sequenced in a study of radiotherapy plus CTLA-4 blockade in lung cancer. Data came from immunoSEQ multiplex PCR; TCRdb stores just in-frame clones and leaves some out. In the table there are 70,000 to 85,000 clones, 74% of which are singletons. Sequencing was performed on peripheral blood, taken from a patient treated with radiotherapy plus ipilimumab. The origin of the receptors is a human donor with non-small cell lung cancer whose response to radiotherapy plus ipilimumab could not be evaluated.

This rearrangement joins TRBV30 to TRBJ2-1, with D unresolved. The V gene's germline CDR1 is GTSNPN and CDR2 SVGIG (reference sequence). V was trimmed by 0 bases and J by 9 bases, leaving 9 bases between them. CDR3 length: 12 residues. CDR3 bases: TGTGCCTGGAGTGTACTAAGGAGTGAGCAGTTCTTC. Its translation: CAWSVLRSEQFF.

In its sample, this clone was seen once. V usage is TRBV4-3 and J usage is TRBJ2-2; D might be TRBD2 (5 bases). CDR1 LGHNA and CDR2 YSLEER come from the germline V gene. CDR3 length: 14 amino acids. V was clipped by 4 bases and J by 5 bases, with 11 bases between them. The CDR3, as DNA: TGCGCCAGCAGCCCCCCCGGGGATACCGGGGAGCTGTTTTTT. It translates to CASSPPGDTGELFF.

The rearrangement joins TRBV6-1 to TRBJ2-1; 8 bases agree with TRBD2. CDR3 length: 14 residues. Germline lookup yields CDR1 MNHNS and CDR2 SASEGT. The ends lost 5 bases at V and 2 bases at J; junction bases unmatched: 2. The CDR3 DNA follows: TGTGCCAGCAGTAGGCGGGAGGCCTACAATGAGCAGTTCTTC. This translates into CASSRREAYNEQFF.

V gene TRBV5-1 combines with J gene TRBJ1-2; a possible D gene is TRBD1 (5 bases). The germline V gene has CDR1 SGHRS and CDR2 YFSETQ. Deletions cut 4 bases from V and 4 bases from J, with 17 bases between. CDR3 length equals 15 residues. The CDR3 DNA reads as TGCGCCAGCAGCCCCAGCCGACAGACCCTCTATGGCTACACCTTC. Translated: CASSPSRQTLYGYTF.

As to this clone: The junction and the germline gene differ at one end; a read error may be behind it. The rearrangement links TRBV4-1 to TRBJ2-7; 7 bases agree with TRBD1. The CDR3 is 13 amino acids. Germline V gene sequence: CDR1 MGHRA, CDR2 YSYEKL. CDR3 nucleotides: TGTGCCAGCAGCCAAACAGGGGAAGGCGAGCAGTACTTC. It is translated as CASSQTGEGEQYF.

This clone has a single count. The genes are TRBV9 and TRBJ2-5; the match to TRBD1 covers 10 bases. This CDR3 comprises 13 residues. Trimming cost V 5 bases and J 3 bases; bases outside gene matches: 1. Germline values: CDR1 SGDLS, CDR2 YYNGEE. The CDR3 reads CASRGQGKETQYF. The CDR3 coding sequence is TGTGCCAGCAGGGGACAGGGGAAAGAGACCCAGTACTTC.

The rearrangement joins TRBV4-3 to TRBJ2-5; D is possibly TRBD1 (6 bases). V lost 2 bases and J lost 7, with 14 bases in between. The germline gives CDR1 LGHNA, CDR2 YSLEER. The CDR3 runs to 14 residues. The DNA of the CDR3 is TGCGCCAGCAGCCAAACAGGGACCGGCGTGACCCAGTACTTC. Amino acids: CASSQTGTGVTQYF.